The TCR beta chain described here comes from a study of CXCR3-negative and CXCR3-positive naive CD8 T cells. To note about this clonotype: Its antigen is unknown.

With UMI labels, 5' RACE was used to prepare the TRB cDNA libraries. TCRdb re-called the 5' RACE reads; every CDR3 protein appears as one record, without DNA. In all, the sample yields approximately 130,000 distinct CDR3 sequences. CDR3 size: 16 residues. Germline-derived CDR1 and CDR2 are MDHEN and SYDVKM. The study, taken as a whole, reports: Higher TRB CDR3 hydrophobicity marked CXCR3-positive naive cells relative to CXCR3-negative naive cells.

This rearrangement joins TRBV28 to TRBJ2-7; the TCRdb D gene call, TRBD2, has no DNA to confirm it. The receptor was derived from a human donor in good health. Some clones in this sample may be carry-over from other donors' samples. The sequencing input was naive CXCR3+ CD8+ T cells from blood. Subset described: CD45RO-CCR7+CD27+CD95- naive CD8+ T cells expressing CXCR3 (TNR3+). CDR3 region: CASSSRLAGALGEQHF.